Listed below are T cell receptor beta chains from one sample, sequenced in a study of T-cell memory formation after mild COVID-19. TCRdb reanalysed the 5' RACE reads using MiXCR and keeps one entry per CDR3 protein. The repertoire has approximately 190,000 distinct CDR3 sequences, about a sixth of them found once; the top ten carry roughly 2.6%. Sequencing input: PBMCs or a T cell subset sorted from them (not recorded which). The origin of the receptors is an adult woman who had mild COVID-19 (a few samples of this study predate the infection). Cell type and time point are not known. The CDR3 runs from the conserved cysteine through the conserved F or W. The order of the fields is clone size, D gene, V gene, J gene, CDR3 DNA, CDR3 protein. D genes are given only for firm matches. Where a row states a size, it is once, few, many or the class of an expanded clone; other rows omit it.

NA,NA,TRBV5-1,TRBJ2-3,TGCGCCAGCAGCGACGGTAGCACAGATACGCAGTATTTT,CASSDGSTDTQYF
few,NA,TRBV19,TRBJ1-1,TGTGCCAGTAGTATAGCTGGAGACACTGAAGCTTTCTTT,CASSIAGDTEAFF
few,TRBD2,TRBV18,TRBJ2-7,TGTGCCAGCTCAGAAGGACTAGCGGGGTCTGAGCAGTACTTC,CASSEGLAGSEQYF
few,NA,TRBV29-1,TRBJ1-5,TGCAGCGCAGAGAGATACAGGCCCCAGCATTTT,CSAERYRPQHF
NA,NA,TRBV7-8,TRBJ2-5,TGTGCCAGCAGCTTATATGAGACCCAGTACTTC,CASSLYETQYF
few,TRBD1,TRBV5-5,TRBJ1-5,TGTGCCAGCAGCAGACAGGGGGATAGCAATCAGCCCCAGCATTTT,CASSRQGDSNQPQHF
few,TRBD2,TRBV7-2,TRBJ2-1,TGTGCCAGCAGCTCCCAGGGGACTAGCGGGAATGAGCAGTTCTTC,CASSSQGTSGNEQFF
NA,TRBD2,TRBV20-1,TRBJ2-3,TGCAGTGCCGGGAGGACTAGCGGGAGCAGCACAGATACGCAGTATTTT,CSAGRTSGSSTDTQYF
NA,NA,TRBV6-5,TRBJ2-3,TGTGCCAGCTCCCAACCGGTTCGGACCGACAGAGACACAGATACGCAGTATTTT,CASSQPVRTDRDTDTQYF
few,NA,TRBV12-3/TRBV12-4,TRBJ1-1,TGTGCCAGCAGTTTAAAAGAGGGGGTGTTAGCTTTCTTT,CASSLKEGVLAFF
many,TRBD2,TRBV7-9,TRBJ2-5,TGTGCCAGCAGCCCACATCGGGGACTAGCGGGAGGTCCCAGAGAGACCCAGTACTTC,CASSPHRGLAGGPRETQYF
few,NA,TRBV19,TRBJ2-7,TGTGCCAGTAGTATGGGGCCCCTCCGGGAGCAGTACTTC,CASSMGPLREQYF
few,NA,TRBV29-1,TRBJ1-1,TGCAGCGTTACCGGGAGGGCCATGAACACTGAAGCTTTCTTT,CSVTGRAMNTEAFF
few,NA,TRBV4-1,TRBJ2-1,TGCGCCAGCAGCCAAGATGGCGGGACCTACAATGAGCAGTTCTTC,CASSQDGGTYNEQFF
few,NA,TRBV5-1,TRBJ2-5,TGCGCCAGCAGCCGAGACGGGAAGGTGTACCAAGAGACCCAGTACTTC,CASSRDGKVYQETQYF
few,TRBD1,TRBV27,TRBJ1-5,TGTGCCAGCAGTCCAACCGGGACAGCTCAGCCCCAGCATTTT,CASSPTGTAQPQHF
few,TRBD1,TRBV14,TRBJ1-1,TGTGCCAGCAGCCAAGATTGGACAGGGACGGCTTTCTTT,CASSQDWTGTAFF
NA,NA,TRBV7-3,TRBJ2-3,TGTGCCAGCAGCCCTGGAACGTCGGATACGCAGTATTTT,CASSPGTSDTQYF
NA,TRBD2,TRBV5-1,TRBJ2-3,TGCGCCAGCAGCTTAAGCGGGACTAGAGTGGATACGCAGTATTTT,CASSLSGTRVDTQYF
few,NA,TRBV5-1,TRBJ2-2,TGCGCCAGTCGACCCGACGGGAACACCGGGGAGCTGTTTTTT,CASRPDGNTGELFF
NA,NA,TRBV12-3/TRBV12-4,TRBJ1-1,TGTGCCAGCAGTCCTTCAAATAAAGCTTTCTTT,CASSPSNKAFF
NA,NA,TRBV7-2,TRBJ2-2,TGTGCCAGCAGCTTGAGGGGACCCAGCACCGGGGAGCTGTTTTTT,CASSLRGPSTGELFF
many,NA,TRBV5-1,TRBJ2-5,TGCGCCAGCAGCTTGTTTGGGAACCAAGAGACCCAGTACTTC,CASSLFGNQETQYF
few,NA,TRBV12-3/TRBV12-4,TRBJ1-2,TGTGCCAGCAGTTTGGAATTAGGCTCTAACTATGGCTACACCTTC,CASSLELGSNYGYTF
few,TRBD1,TRBV24-1,TRBJ1-5,TGTGCCACCTCGACAGGGGGAATCAATCAGCCCCAGCATTTT,CATSTGGINQPQHF
few,TRBD1,TRBV12-3/TRBV12-4,TRBJ1-1,TGTGCCAGCATCCGCAGACAGGGGCTTCGAGCGGGTGAAGCTTTCTTT,CASIRRQGLRAGEAFF
NA,NA,TRBV12-3/TRBV12-4,TRBJ1-5,TGTGCCAGCAGTCCTTCGGGGTCACAGCCCCAGCATTTT,CASSPSGSQPQHF
NA,NA,TRBV10-2,TRBJ2-3,TGCGCCAGCAGGGAATTCAGGGTCGGCACAGATACGCAGTATTTT,CASREFRVGTDTQYF
NA,TRBD2,TRBV7-2,TRBJ2-1,TGTGCCAGCAGCCCCCGTGGGGTAGCGGGAGGGCCCGCGTACAATGAGCAGTTCTTC,CASSPRGVAGGPAYNEQFF
many,NA,TRBV5-1,TRBJ1-1,TGCGCCAGCAGCCTCCGAAGTGAGACTGAAGCTTTCTTT,CASSLRSETEAFF
NA,TRBD2,TRBV24-1,TRBJ2-2,TGTGCCACCAGTGACCTACCGGGACTAGCGGGGACCGGGGAGCTGTTTTTT,CATSDLPGLAGTGELFF
few,TRBD1,TRBV29-1,TRBJ1-1,TGCAGCGTTGAACTACAGGGGGGCACTGAAGCTTTCTTT,CSVELQGGTEAFF
few,TRBD1,TRBV5-4,TRBJ1-1,TGTGCCAGCAGGAACCAGGACAGGTCGGGGCAAGCTTTCTTT,CASRNQDRSGQAFF
many,NA,TRBV3-1,TRBJ2-7,TGTGCCAGCAGCCAAGTGTGTCTGAGACACTACGAGCAGTACTTC,CASSQVCLRHYEQYF
few,NA,TRBV10-3,TRBJ1-5,TGTGCCATCAGTACAGGGACCTATAGCAATCAGCCCCAGCATTTT,CAISTGTYSNQPQHF
NA,TRBD1,TRBV6-1,TRBJ1-5,TGTGCCAGCAGTGTGGGACAGATCAATCAGCCCCAGCATTTT,CASSVGQINQPQHF
few,TRBD2,TRBV7-2,TRBJ2-3,TGTGCCAGCAGCCCGGGACTAGCATCAGATACGCAGTATTTT,CASSPGLASDTQYF
NA,NA,TRBV2,TRBJ2-2,TGTGCCAGCAGTGTGGAGGGCACCGGGGAGCTGTTTTTT,CASSVEGTGELFF
NA,TRBD2,TRBV29-1,TRBJ2-7,TGCAGCGTTGGGGGGGGACTAGCGGGAACCCACGAGCAGTACTTC,CSVGGGLAGTHEQYF
few,NA,TRBV7-9,TRBJ1-2,TGTGCCAGCAGCTCCTGGACAGCTAACTATGGCTACACCTTC,CASSSWTANYGYTF
once,TRBD1,TRBV4-2,TRBJ1-1,TGTGCCAGCAGCCAAGGGACAGGATCGAACACTGAAGCTTTCTTT,CASSQGTGSNTEAFF
NA,NA,TRBV4-2,TRBJ2-3,TGTGCCAGCAGCCAAGATTGGGCGTTAGATACGCAGTATTTT,CASSQDWALDTQYF
NA,TRBD2,TRBV5-1,TRBJ2-1,TGCGCCAGCAGCTTCCTAGCGGGAGCCCTCAATGAGCAGTTCTTC,CASSFLAGALNEQFF
few,TRBD1,TRBV5-6,TRBJ2-5,TGTGCCAGCAGACTACAGGGGGCGCTTGGAGAGACCCAGTACTTC,CASRLQGALGETQYF
NA,TRBD1,TRBV4-2,TRBJ2-2,TGTGCCAGCAGCCCCCGACAGGGGGGTACCGGGGAGCTGTTTTTT,CASSPRQGGTGELFF
NA,NA,TRBV7-9,TRBJ2-7,TGTGCCAGCAGCTCGGGGCAGCCCTACGAGCAGTACTTC,CASSSGQPYEQYF
many,TRBD1,TRBV7-9,TRBJ2-7,TGTGCCAGCAGCCCCCGGGACAGGGACCACGAGCAGTACTTC,CASSPRDRDHEQYF
NA,NA,TRBV12-3/TRBV12-4,TRBJ1-1,TGTGCCAGCAGAACGAACCGGCGGGGTGCGAACACTGAAGCTTTCTTT,CASRTNRRGANTEAFF
few,TRBD2,TRBV12-3/TRBV12-4,TRBJ2-3,TGTGCCAGCAGTCCACAAGGGAGGCGGGAGGAGGCAGATACGCAGTATTTT,CASSPQGRREEADTQYF
few,NA,TRBV5-5,TRBJ1-6,TGTGCCAGCAACCTCCACTCGAAAAACCTTGAAACCCTCCACTTT,CASNLHSKNLETLHF
few,NA,TRBV12-3/TRBV12-4,TRBJ2-1,TGTGCCTCCGGGACCCGTAGGTACAATGAGCAGTTCTTC,CASGTRRYNEQFF
NA,NA,TRBV10-3,TRBJ1-1,TGTGCCATCAGGGGCAGGGTGAACACTGAAGCTTTCTTT,CAIRGRVNTEAFF
NA,TRBD1,TRBV20-1,TRBJ1-1,TGCAGTGCCCATCGGACAGGAGCGAACACTGAAGCTTTCTTT,CSAHRTGANTEAFF
few,NA,TRBV29-1,TRBJ2-4,TGCAGCGTGACCCCACCGGGGGCCAAAAACATTCAGTACTTC,CSVTPPGAKNIQYF